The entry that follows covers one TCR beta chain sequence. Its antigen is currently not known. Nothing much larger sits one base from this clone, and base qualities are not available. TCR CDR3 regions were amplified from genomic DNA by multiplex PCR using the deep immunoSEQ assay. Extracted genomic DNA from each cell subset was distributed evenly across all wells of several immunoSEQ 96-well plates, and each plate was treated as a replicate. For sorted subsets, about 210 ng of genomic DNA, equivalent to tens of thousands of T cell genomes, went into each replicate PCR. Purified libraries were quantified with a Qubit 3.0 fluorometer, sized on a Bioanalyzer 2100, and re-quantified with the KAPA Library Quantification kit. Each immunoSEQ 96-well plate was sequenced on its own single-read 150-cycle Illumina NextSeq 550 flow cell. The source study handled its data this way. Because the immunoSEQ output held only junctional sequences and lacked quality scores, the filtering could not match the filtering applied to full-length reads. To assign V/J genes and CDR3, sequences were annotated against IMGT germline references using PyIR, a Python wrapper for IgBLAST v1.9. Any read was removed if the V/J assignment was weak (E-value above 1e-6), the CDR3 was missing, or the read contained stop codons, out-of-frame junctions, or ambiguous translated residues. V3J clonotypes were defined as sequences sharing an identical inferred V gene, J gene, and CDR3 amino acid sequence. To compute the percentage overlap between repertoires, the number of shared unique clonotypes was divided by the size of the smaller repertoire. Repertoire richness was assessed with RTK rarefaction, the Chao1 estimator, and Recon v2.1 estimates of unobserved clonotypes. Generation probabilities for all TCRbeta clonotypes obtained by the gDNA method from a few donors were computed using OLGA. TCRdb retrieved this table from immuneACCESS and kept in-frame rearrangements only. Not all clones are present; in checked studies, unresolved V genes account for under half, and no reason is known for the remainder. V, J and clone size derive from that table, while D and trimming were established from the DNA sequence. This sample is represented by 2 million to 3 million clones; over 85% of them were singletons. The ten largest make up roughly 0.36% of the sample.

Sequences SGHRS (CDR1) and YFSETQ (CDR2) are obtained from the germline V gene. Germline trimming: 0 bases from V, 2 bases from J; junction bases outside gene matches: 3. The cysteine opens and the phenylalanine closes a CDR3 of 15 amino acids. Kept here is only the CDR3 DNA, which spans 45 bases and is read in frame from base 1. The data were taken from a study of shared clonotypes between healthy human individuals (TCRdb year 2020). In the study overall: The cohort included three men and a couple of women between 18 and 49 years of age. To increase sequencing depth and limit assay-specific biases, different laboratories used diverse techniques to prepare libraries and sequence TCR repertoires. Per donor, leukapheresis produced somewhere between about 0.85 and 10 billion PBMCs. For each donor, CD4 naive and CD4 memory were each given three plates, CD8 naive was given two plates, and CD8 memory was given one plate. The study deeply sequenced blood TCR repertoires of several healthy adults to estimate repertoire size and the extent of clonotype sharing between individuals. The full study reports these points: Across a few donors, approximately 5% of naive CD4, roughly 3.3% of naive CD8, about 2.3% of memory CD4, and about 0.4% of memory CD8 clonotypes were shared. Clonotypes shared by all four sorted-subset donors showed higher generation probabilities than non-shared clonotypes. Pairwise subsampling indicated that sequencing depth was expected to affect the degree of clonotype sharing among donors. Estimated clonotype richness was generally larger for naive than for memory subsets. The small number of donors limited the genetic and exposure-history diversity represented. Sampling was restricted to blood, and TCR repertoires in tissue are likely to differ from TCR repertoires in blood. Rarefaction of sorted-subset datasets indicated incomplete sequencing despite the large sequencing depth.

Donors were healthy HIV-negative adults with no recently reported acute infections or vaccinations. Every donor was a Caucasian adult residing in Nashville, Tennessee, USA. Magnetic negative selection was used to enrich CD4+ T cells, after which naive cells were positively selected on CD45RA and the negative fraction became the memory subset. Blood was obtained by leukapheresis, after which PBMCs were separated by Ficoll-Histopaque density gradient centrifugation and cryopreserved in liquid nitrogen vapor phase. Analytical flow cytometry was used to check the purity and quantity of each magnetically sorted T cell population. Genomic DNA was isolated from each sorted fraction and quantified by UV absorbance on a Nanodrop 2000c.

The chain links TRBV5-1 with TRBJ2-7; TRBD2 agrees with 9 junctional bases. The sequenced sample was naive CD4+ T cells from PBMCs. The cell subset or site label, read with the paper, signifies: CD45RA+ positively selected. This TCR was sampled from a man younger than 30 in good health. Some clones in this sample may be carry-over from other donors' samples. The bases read TGCGCCAGCAGCTTGGAAGGGACTAGCCCCTACGAGCAGTACTTC. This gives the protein CASSLEGTSPYEQYF.